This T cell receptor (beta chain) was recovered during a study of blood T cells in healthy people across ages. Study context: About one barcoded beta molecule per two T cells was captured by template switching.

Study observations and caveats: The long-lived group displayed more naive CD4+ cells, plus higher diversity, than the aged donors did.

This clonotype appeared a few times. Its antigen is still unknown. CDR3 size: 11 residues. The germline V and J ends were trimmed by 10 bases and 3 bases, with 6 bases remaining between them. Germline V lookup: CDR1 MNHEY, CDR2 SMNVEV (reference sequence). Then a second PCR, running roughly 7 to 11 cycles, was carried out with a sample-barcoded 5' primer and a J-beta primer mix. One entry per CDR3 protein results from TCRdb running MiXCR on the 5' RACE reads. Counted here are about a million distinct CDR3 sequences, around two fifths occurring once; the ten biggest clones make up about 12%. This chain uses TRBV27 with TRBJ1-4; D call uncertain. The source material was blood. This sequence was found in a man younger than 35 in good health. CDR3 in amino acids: CATSSNEKLFF. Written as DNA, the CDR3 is TGTGCCACCTCGTCTAATGAAAAACTGTTTTTT.